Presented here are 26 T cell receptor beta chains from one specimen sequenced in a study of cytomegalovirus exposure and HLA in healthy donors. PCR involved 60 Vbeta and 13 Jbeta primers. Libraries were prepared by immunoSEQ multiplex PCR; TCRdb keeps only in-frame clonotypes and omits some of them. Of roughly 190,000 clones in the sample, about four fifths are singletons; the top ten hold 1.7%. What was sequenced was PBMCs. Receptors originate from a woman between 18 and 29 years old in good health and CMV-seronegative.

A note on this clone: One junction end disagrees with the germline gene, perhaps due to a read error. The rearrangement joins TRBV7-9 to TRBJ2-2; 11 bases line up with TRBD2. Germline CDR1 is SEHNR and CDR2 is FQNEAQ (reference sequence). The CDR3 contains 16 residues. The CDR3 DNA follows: TGTTCCAGCAGCTTAACTAGCGGGAGGAACACCGGGGAGCTGTTTTTT. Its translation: CSSSLTSGRNTGELFF.

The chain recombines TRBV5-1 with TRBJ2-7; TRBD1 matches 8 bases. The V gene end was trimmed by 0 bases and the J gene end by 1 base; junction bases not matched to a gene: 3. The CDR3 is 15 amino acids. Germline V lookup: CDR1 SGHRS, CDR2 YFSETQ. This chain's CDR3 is CASSLDTGGSYEQYV. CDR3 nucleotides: TGCGCCAGCAGCTTGGATACAGGGGGGTCCTACGAGCAGTACGTC.

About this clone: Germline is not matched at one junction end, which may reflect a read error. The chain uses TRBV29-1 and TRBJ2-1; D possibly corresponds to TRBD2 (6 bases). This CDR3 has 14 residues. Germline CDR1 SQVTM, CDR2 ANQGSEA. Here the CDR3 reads CSVPIGDSYNGQFF. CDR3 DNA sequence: TGCAGCGTCCCAATTGGGGACTCCTACAATGGGCAGTTCTTC.

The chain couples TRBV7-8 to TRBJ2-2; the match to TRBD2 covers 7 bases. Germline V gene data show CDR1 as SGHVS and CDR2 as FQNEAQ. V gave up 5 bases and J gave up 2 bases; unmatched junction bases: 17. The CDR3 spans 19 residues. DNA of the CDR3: TGTGCCAGCAGCAGCGGGACCGGACTTGGCAGGATAAACACCGGGGAGCTGTTTTTT. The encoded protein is CASSSGTGLGRINTGELFF.

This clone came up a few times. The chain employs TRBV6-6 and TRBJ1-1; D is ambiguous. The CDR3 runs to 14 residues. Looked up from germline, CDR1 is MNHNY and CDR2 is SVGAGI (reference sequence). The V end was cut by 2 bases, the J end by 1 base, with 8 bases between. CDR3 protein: CASSYTLRNTEAFF. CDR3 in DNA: TGTGCCAGCAGTTACACTTTAAGGAACACTGAAGCTTTCTTT.

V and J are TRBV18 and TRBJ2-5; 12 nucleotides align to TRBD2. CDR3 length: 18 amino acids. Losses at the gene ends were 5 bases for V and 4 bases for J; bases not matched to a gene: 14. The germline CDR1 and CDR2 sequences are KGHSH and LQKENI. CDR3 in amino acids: CASSSASRTSGKGETQYF. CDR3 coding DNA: TGTGCCAGCTCATCCGCCTCAAGGACTAGCGGGAAGGGAGAGACCCAGTACTTC.

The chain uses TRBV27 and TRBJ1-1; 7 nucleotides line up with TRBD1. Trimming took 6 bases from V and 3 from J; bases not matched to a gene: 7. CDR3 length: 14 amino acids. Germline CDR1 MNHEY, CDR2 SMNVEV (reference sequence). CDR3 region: CASRKQGLDTEAFF. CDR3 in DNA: TGTGCCAGCAGAAAACAGGGGTTGGACACTGAAGCTTTCTTT.

The CDR3 DNA is TGTGCCAGCAGTTATCGACTAGGTGGAGGAGATACGCAGTATTTT. Its translation is CASSYRLGGGDTQYF. The gene calls are TRBV6-5 and TRBJ2-3, with D tentatively TRBD2 (6 bases). Germline lookup yields CDR1 MNHEY and CDR2 SVGAGI. The CDR3 is made up of 15 amino acids. V was trimmed by 3 bases and J by 5 bases, leaving 15 bases between them.

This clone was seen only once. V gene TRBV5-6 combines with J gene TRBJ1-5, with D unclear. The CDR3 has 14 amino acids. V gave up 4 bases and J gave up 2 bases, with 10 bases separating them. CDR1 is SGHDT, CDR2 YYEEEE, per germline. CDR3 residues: CASSHLSGNQPQHF. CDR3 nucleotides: TGTGCCAGCAGCCATTTATCGGGCAATCAGCCCCAGCATTTT.

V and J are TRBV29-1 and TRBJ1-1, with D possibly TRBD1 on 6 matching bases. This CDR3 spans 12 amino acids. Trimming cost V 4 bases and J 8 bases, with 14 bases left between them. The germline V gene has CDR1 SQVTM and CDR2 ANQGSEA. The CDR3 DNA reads TGCAGCGTTGCCCCCCAGGGGCGGGAAGCTTTCTTT. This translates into CSVAPQGREAFF.

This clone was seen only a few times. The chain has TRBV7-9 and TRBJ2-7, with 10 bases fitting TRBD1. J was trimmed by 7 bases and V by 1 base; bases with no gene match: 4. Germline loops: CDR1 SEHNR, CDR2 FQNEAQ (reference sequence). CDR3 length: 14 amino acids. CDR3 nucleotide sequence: TGTGCCAGCAGCTTAGAGACAGGGGGCGCTGAGCAGTACTTC. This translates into CASSLETGGAEQYF.

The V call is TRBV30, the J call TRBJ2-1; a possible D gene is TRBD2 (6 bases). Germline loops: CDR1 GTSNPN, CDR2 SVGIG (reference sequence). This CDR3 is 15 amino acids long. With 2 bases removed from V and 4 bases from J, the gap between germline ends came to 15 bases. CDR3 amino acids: CAWSRGLGPYNEQFF. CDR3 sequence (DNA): TGTGCCTGGAGTCGGGGGTTAGGGCCTTACAATGAGCAGTTCTTC.

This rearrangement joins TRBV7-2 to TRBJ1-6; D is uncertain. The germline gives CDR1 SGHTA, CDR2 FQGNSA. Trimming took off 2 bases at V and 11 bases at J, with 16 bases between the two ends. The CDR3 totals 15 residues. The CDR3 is CASSLSPGSAAPLHF. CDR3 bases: TGTGCCAGCAGCTTATCTCCGGGGTCAGCTGCACCCCTCCACTTT.

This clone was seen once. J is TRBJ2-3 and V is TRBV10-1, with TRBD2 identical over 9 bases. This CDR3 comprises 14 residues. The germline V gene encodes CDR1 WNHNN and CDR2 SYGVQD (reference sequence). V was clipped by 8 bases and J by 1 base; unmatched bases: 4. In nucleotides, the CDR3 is TGCGCCAGCGAGACTAGCGGAGGCACAGATACGCAGTATTTT. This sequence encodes CASETSGGTDTQYF.

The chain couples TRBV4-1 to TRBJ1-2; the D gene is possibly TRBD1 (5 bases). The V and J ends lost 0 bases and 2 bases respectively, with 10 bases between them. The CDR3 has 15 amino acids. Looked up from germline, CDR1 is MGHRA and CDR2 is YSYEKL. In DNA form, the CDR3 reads TGCGCCAGCAGCCAAGAAGGGCAGGGCAACTATGGCTACACCTTC. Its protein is CASSQEGQGNYGYTF.

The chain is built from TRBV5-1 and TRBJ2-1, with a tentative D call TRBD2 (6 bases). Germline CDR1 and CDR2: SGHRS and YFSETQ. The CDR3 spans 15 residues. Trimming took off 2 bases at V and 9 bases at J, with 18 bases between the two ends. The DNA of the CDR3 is TGCGCCAGCAGCTTCATAGGGCGGGACGGGAGTGAGCAGTTCTTC. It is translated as CASSFIGRDGSEQFF. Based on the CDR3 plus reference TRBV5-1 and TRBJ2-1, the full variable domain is KAGVTQTPRYLIKTRGQQVTLSCSPISGHRSVSWYQQTPGQGLQFLFEYFSETQRNKGNFPGRFSGRQFSNSRSEMNVSTLELGDSALYLCASSFIGRDGSEQFFGPGTRLTVL.

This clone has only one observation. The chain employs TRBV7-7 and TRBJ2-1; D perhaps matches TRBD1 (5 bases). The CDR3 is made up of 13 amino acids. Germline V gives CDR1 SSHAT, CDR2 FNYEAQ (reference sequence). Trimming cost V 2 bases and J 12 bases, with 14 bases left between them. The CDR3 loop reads CASSLTDSSGQFF. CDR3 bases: TGTGCCAGCAGCTTAACCGACAGCTCTGGGCAGTTCTTC.

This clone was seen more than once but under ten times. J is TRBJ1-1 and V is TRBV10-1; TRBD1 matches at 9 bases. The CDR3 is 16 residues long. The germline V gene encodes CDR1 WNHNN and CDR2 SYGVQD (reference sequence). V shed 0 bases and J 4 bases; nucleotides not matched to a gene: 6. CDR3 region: CASSESKTGGSTEAFF. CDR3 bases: TGCGCCAGCAGTGAGTCCAAGACAGGGGGAAGCACTGAAGCTTTCTTT.

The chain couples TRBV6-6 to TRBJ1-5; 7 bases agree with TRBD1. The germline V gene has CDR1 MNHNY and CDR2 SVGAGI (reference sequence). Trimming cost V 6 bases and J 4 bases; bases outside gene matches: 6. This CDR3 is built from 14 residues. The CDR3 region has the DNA TGTGCCAGCAGCCTGACAGGGAAGAATCAGCCCCAGCATTTT. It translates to CASSLTGKNQPQHF.

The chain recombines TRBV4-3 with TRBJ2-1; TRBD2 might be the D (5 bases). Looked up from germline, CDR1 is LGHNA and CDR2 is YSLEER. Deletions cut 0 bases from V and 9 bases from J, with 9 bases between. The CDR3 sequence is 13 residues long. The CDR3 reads CASSQERLSEQFF. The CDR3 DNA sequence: TGCGCCAGCAGCCAAGAGCGACTAAGTGAGCAGTTCTTC.

The CDR3 here is CASGADRDYNEQFF. DNA for the CDR3: TGCGCCAGCGGAGCCGACAGGGACTACAATGAGCAGTTCTTC. V is TRBV10-1 and J is TRBJ2-1; 7 nucleotides match TRBD1. V was clipped by 8 bases and J by 3 bases; unmatched bases: 7. The CDR3 runs 14 residues. Germline V gives CDR1 WNHNN, CDR2 SYGVQD (reference sequence).

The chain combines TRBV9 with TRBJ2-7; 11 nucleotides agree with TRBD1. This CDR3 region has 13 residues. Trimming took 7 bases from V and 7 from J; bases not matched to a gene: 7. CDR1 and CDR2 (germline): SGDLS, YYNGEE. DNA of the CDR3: TGTGCCAGCCAAGGGACAGGGGGGCAAGAGCAGTACTTC. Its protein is CASQGTGGQEQYF.

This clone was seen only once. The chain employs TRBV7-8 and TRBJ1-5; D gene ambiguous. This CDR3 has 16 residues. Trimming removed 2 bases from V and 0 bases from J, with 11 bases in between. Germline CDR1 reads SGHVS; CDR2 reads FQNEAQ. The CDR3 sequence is CASSLNSGVSNQPQHF. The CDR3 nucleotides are TGTGCCAGCAGCTTAAATAGCGGAGTTAGCAATCAGCCCCAGCATTTT.

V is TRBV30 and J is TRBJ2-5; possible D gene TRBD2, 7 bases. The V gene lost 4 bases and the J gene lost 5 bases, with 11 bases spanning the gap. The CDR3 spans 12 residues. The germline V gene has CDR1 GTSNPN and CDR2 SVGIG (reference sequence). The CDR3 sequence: CAWKEGGETQYF. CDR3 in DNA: TGTGCCTGGAAGGAGGGGGGGGAGACCCAGTACTTC.

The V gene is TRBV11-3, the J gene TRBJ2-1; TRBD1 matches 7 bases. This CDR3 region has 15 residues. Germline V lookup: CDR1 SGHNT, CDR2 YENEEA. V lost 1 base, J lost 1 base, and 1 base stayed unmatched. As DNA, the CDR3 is TGTGCCAGCAGCTTAGTGACAGGGTCCTACAATGAGCAGTTCTTC. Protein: CASSLVTGSYNEQFF.

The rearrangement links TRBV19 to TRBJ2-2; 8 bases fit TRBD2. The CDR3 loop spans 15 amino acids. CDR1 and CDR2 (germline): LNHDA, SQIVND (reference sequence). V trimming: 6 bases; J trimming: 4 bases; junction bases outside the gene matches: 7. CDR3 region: CASSREGRVTGELFF. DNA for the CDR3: TGTGCCAGTAGCCGGGAGGGCCGGGTCACCGGGGAGCTGTTTTTT.